This entry lists 25 T cell receptor beta chains sequenced from one sample in a study of untreated major depressive disorder. Study results and limitations: CD4+ T cells from depressed patients used TRBV05-01 (Vbeta 5.1) more often than controls.

These receptors' targets are unknown. Profiling relied on immunoSEQ multiplex PCR, and the TCRdb table lists in-frame clones only, not all of them. The data show under 15,000 clones, over 90% seen once. Sequencing used CD4+ T cells from PBMCs. Source of these receptors: a man aged 25 to 40 with major depressive disorder.

The chain links TRBV6-1 to TRBJ1-6, with TRBD1 matching 7 bases. Germline lookup yields CDR1 MNHNS and CDR2 SASEGT. Trimming cost V 6 bases and J 7 bases; bases outside gene matches: 9. The CDR3 spans 15 residues. This CDR3 is CASSAGGTANSPLHF. Written as DNA, the CDR3 is TGTGCCAGCAGCGCTGGTGGGACAGCAAATTCACCCCTCCACTTT.

In DNA, the CDR3 is TGTGCCACCAGCAGAGACAGGGGACACGAGCAGTACTTC. Translation: CATSRDRGHEQYF. This chain uses TRBV15 with TRBJ2-7; the D gene is possibly TRBD1 (6 bases). The V and J ends lost 0 bases and 5 bases respectively, with 8 bases between them. The germline gives CDR1 LNHNV, CDR2 YYDKDF (reference sequence). The CDR3 consists of 13 residues.

The rearrangement links TRBV5-6 to TRBJ1-1; D unclear. The CDR3 length is 13 residues. Germline V gene lookup returns CDR1 SGHDT and CDR2 YYEEEE. The ends were cut back, 3 bases at V and 3 bases at J, with 9 bases in the middle. The CDR3 spells CASSWEEDTEAFF. CDR3 sequence (DNA): TGTGCCAGCAGCTGGGAGGAGGACACTGAAGCTTTCTTT.

The chain links TRBV19 to TRBJ1-1, with 10 nucleotides matching TRBD1. V lost 5 bases to trimming and J lost 4 bases; unmatched junction nucleotides: 10. Germline V lookup: CDR1 LNHDA, CDR2 SQIVND (reference sequence). This CDR3 region has 16 residues. As DNA, the CDR3 is TGTGCCAGTAGTTTCCGACAGGGGGCGCGTATCACTGAAGCTTTCTTT. Translating gives CASSFRQGARITEAFF.

This chain connects TRBV27 to TRBJ2-5; D may match TRBD1 or TRBD2 (5 bases each). Trimming stripped 3 bases from V and 1 base from J, with 6 bases between. The V gene's germline CDR1 is MNHEY and CDR2 SMNVEV (reference sequence). The CDR3 consists of 13 residues. CDR3 region: CASSFGTQETQYF. For the CDR3, the DNA is TGTGCCAGCAGTTTCGGGACCCAAGAGACCCAGTACTTC.

The CDR3 bases are TGTGCCAGCAGCTTAAGTTCCGGGTTGTCTTCCTACGAGCAGTACTTC. This encodes CASSLSSGLSSYEQYF. The chain is built from TRBV7-9 and TRBJ2-7; D not certain. Germline CDR1 is SEHNR and CDR2 is FQNEAQ (reference sequence). This CDR3 spans 16 amino acids. Trimming removed 2 bases at V and 1 base at J, with 15 bases between.

CDR3 sequence: CASSQEPPPTDTQYF. As DNA, the CDR3 is TGTGCCAGCAGCCAAGAGCCCCCCCCCACAGATACGCAGTATTTT. The V call is TRBV4-2, the J call TRBJ2-3, with D unresolved. Deletions cut 0 bases from V and 2 bases from J, with 9 bases between. Germline CDR1 is LGHNA and CDR2 is YNFKEQ. This CDR3 region has 15 residues.

CDR3: CASSESRSNTEAFF. CDR3 sequence (DNA): TGCGCCAGCAGTGAGTCGAGAAGTAACACTGAAGCTTTCTTT. J is TRBJ1-1 and V is TRBV10-1; unclear D gene. Germline CDR1 WNHNN, CDR2 SYGVQD (reference sequence). The CDR3 is 14 amino acids. V lost 0 bases and J lost 2, with 7 bases in between.

The chain combines TRBV28 with TRBJ1-4; D is perhaps TRBD1 (5 bases). Germline values: CDR1 MDHEN, CDR2 SYDVKM. V shed 3 bases and J shed 4 bases, with 9 bases lying between them. The CDR3 consists of 14 residues. The CDR3 DNA is TGTGCCAGCAGTTTGGGGCAGGGTAATGAAAAACTGTTTTTT. Protein sequence: CASSLGQGNEKLFF. Drawing the rest from reference TRBV28 and TRBJ1-4, the complete variable domain is DVKVTQSSRYLVKRTGEKVFLECVQDMDHENMFWYRQDPGLGLRLIYFSYDVKMKEKGDIPEGYSVSREKKERFSLILESASTNQTSMYLCASSLGQGNEKLFFGSGTQLSVL.

This clone has only a few counts. This chain connects TRBV14 to TRBJ1-6; possibly TRBD1 for D (5 bases). The CDR3 is 15 residues long. Germline CDR1 and CDR2: SGHDN and FVKESK. The ends were cut back, 1 base at V and 4 bases at J, with 8 bases in the middle. The CDR3, as DNA: TGTGCCAGCAGCCAAGGGGGGGTTTATAATTCACCCCTCCACTTT. It codes for CASSQGGVYNSPLHF.

The genes are TRBV2 and TRBJ1-4, with TRBD1 identical over 10 bases. CDR1 and CDR2 from the germline V gene are SNHLY and FYNNEI. The CDR3 runs to 14 residues. V gave up 8 bases and J gave up 8 bases; unmatched junction bases: 8. CDR3 residues: CASETDRGQEKLFF. In nucleotides, the CDR3 is TGTGCCAGCGAGACCGACAGGGGGCAAGAAAAACTGTTTTTT. Supplemented by reference TRBV2 and TRBJ1-4, the full variable domain reads EPEVTQTPSHQVTQMGQEVILRCVPISNHLYFYWYRQILGQKVEFLVSFYNNEISEKSEIFDDQFSVERPDGSNFTLKIRSTKLEDSAMYFCASETDRGQEKLFFGSGTQLSVL.

V is TRBV7-9 and J is TRBJ2-2, with 7 bases matching TRBD1. With 6 bases clipped from V and 0 bases from J, the junction kept 4 bases outside the gene matches. The CDR3 is 15 residues long. CDR1 and CDR2 from the germline V gene are SEHNR and FQNEAQ (reference sequence). The DNA for the CDR3 is TGTGCCAGCAGTCTAACAGGGGCGAACACCGGGGAGCTGTTTTTT. It is translated as CASSLTGANTGELFF.

The genes are TRBV9 and TRBJ1-6; D gene unclear. V lost 3 bases and J lost 8, with 12 bases in between. Germline loops: CDR1 SGDLS, CDR2 YYNGEE. The CDR3 is 14 residues long. CDR3 nucleotide sequence: TGTGCCAGCAGCGCGGGCCCAAGGGATTCACCCCTCCACTTT. Translated: CASSAGPRDSPLHF.

The rearrangement joins TRBV27 to TRBJ1-2; D is unresolved. Per the germline V gene, CDR1 is MNHEY and CDR2 is SMNVEV (reference sequence). CDR3 length equals 14 residues. V was cut by 3 bases and J by 3 bases, with 11 bases left in between. The CDR3 sequence is CASSFLDRDYGYTF. CDR3 nucleotides: TGTGCCAGCAGTTTCCTGGACCGAGACTATGGCTACACCTTC.

The chain employs TRBV28 and TRBJ1-6; D is ambiguous. V lost 3 bases and J 9 bases, leaving 6 bases between the germline ends. This CDR3 is 12 amino acids long. Germline V gene sequence: CDR1 MDHEN, CDR2 SYDVKM. The CDR3 sequence: CASSFTGSPLHF. In nucleotides, the CDR3 is TGTGCCAGCAGTTTCACTGGTTCACCCCTCCACTTT.

The rearrangement uses TRBV7-2 and TRBJ2-3; D is unclear. The V and J ends lost 5 bases and 2 bases respectively, with 8 bases between them. Germline CDR1 SGHTA, CDR2 FQGNSA. This CDR3 is 13 amino acids long. The chain's CDR3 is CASSVGYTDTQYF. CDR3 coding DNA: TGTGCCAGCAGCGTGGGGTACACAGATACGCAGTATTTT.

V is TRBV5-1 and J is TRBJ2-7, with a tentative D call TRBD1 (6 bases). The CDR3 is 14 amino acids. V lost 1 base to trimming and J lost 1 base, with 9 bases between them. Germline-derived CDR1 and CDR2 are SGHRS and YFSETQ. The DNA of the CDR3 is TGCGCCAGCAGCTTGCCAGGGGCTTCCTACGAGCAGTACTTC. As protein: CASSLPGASYEQYF.

This chain joins TRBV5-4 and TRBJ2-2; a possible D gene is TRBD2 (6 bases). The V and J ends lost 2 bases and 4 bases respectively, with 15 bases between them. This CDR3 has 16 residues. Germline V gene lookup returns CDR1 SGHNT and CDR2 YYREEE (reference sequence). The DNA of the CDR3 is TGTGCCAGCAGCTTCCGTCAGGTCGGGGGCACCGGGGAGCTGTTTTTT. This codes for CASSFRQVGGTGELFF.

The V call is TRBV7-7, the J call TRBJ2-5; 7 bases map to TRBD2. Germline assignment: CDR1 SSHAT and CDR2 FNYEAQ (reference sequence). V was clipped by 5 bases and J by 7 bases; unmatched bases: 13. The CDR3 consists of 15 residues. This CDR3 is CASSPTSTSIGTQYF. For the CDR3, the DNA is TGTGCCAGCAGCCCCACCTCGACTAGCATCGGGACCCAGTACTTC.

J is TRBJ2-2 and V is TRBV6-1; maybe TRBD1 (5 bases). V lost 4 bases and J 4 bases, leaving 7 bases between the germline ends. This CDR3 spans 13 amino acids. Germline CDR1 is MNHNS and CDR2 is SASEGT. The CDR3 region is CASSVQGTGELFF. CDR3 bases: TGTGCCAGCAGTGTCCAGGGCACCGGGGAGCTGTTTTTT.

This clone was found once. The genes are TRBV7-9 and TRBJ2-1; no firm D call. The CDR3 is 11 amino acids. Trimming stripped 4 bases from V and 15 bases from J, with 13 bases between. CDR1 and CDR2 (germline): SEHNR, FQNEAQ (reference sequence). The CDR3 sequence is CASSSYKGGFF. CDR3 DNA sequence: TGTGCCAGCAGCTCATACAAGGGTGGGTTCTTC.

The chain links TRBV5-1 to TRBJ1-1, with TRBD1 identical over 8 bases. Germline CDR1 reads SGHRS; CDR2 reads YFSETQ. The CDR3 spans 14 residues. V shed 4 bases, J shed 1 base, and the junction held 3 bases outside the gene matches. Written as DNA, the CDR3 is TGCGCCAGCAGCGAACAGGGGGGGAACACTGAAGCTTTCTTT. It specifies CASSEQGGNTEAFF.

The genes are TRBV7-2 and TRBJ2-3, with D uncertain. CDR1 and CDR2 from the germline V gene are SGHTA and FQGNSA. V shed 2 bases and J shed 5 bases, with 8 bases lying between them. The CDR3 contains 13 residues. CDR3 nucleotide sequence: TGTGCCAGCAGCTTATTGTTTGGAGATACGCAGTATTTT. Protein: CASSLLFGDTQYF.

The chain is built from TRBV27 and TRBJ2-1, with D possibly being TRBD2 (5 bases). From germline, CDR1 is MNHEY and CDR2 SMNVEV (reference sequence). This CDR3 is built from 15 residues. Between the trimmed V and J ends, which lost 2 bases and 10 bases, there was a span of 18 bases. CDR3 in amino acids: CASSLALVGPQEQFF. The DNA of the CDR3 is TGTGCCAGCAGTTTAGCACTAGTCGGCCCCCAAGAGCAGTTCTTC.

The J gene is TRBJ2-5, the V gene TRBV7-8; TRBD2 agrees at 13 bases. J gave up 2 bases and V 5 bases, and 8 bases lay outside the gene matches. CDR3 length: 17 amino acids. The germline V gene encodes CDR1 SGHVS and CDR2 FQNEAQ. CDR3 protein: CASSRGLAGADQETQYF. The CDR3 region has the DNA TGTGCCAGCAGCCGAGGACTAGCGGGGGCTGATCAAGAGACCCAGTACTTC.